The clone carrying this TCR beta chain was detected only a few times. Its specificity is not known. TCRdb's table, derived via immunoSEQ multiplex PCR, lists solely in-frame clones and lacks some. Here the sample spans 350,000 to 500,000 clones, roughly 91% being singletons. This sample is part of a study of Ad26.COV2.S vaccination and SARS-CoV-2 variants. Study-level information: Ad26.COV2.S shots went into the muscle once or twice, 56 days apart. Notes on the study in general: Individuals receiving vaccine had higher spike-specific TCR breadth than placebo recipients did. From the TCR breadth and depth analyses, total T cell responses may have been underestimated.

Documented treatment: around 19 received Ad26.COV2.S at low or high dose, single or two shots; about 5 received placebo; per-sample allocation not given. Day 63 after the first vaccine or placebo injection was the time point for sampling. Wuhan-strain spike was delivered by a replication-incompetent Ad26 vector. The CDR3 extends over 13 amino acids. Germline loops: CDR1 MNHEY, CDR2 SVGAGI. After removal of 3 bases from V and 2 bases from J, the junction contained 1 base not matched to a gene. This receptor was obtained from a person aged 18-60 years who received the Ad26.COV2.S COVID-19 vaccine or a placebo. J is TRBJ2-7 and V is TRBV6-5, with 7 nucleotides matching TRBD2. The sample was peripheral blood, taken in a trial of Ad26.COV2.S vaccine versus placebo. The CDR3 spells CASSYLAAYEQYF. CDR3 in DNA: TGTGCCAGCAGTTATCTAGCGGCCTACGAGCAGTACTTC.